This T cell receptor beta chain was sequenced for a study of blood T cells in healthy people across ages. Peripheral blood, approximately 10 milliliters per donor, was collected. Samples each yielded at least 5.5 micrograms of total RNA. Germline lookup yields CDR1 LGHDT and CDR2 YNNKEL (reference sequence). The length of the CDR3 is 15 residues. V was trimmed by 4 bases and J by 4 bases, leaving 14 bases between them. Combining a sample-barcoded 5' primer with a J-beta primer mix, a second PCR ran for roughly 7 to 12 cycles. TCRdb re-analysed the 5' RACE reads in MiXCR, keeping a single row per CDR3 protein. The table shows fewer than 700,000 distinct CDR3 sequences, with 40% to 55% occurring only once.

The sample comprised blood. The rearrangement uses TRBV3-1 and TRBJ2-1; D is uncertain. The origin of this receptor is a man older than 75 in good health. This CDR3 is CASSPGGARYNEQFF. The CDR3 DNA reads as TGTGCCAGCAGCCCAGGTGGAGCGCGGTACAATGAGCAGTTCTTC.